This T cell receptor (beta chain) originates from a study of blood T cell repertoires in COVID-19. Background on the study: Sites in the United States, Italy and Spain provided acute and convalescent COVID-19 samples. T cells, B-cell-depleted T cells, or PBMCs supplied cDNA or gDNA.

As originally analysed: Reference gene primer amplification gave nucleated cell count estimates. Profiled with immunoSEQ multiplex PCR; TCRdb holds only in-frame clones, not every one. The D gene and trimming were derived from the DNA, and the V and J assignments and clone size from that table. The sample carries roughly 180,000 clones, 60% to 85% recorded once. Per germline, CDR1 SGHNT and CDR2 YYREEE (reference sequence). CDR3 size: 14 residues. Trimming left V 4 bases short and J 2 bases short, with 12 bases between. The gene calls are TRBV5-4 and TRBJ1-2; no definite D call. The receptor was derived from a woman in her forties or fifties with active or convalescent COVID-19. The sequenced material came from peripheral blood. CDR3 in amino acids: CASSPDITNYGYTF. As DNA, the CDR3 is TGTGCCAGCAGCCCCGACATAACCAACTATGGCTACACCTTC.